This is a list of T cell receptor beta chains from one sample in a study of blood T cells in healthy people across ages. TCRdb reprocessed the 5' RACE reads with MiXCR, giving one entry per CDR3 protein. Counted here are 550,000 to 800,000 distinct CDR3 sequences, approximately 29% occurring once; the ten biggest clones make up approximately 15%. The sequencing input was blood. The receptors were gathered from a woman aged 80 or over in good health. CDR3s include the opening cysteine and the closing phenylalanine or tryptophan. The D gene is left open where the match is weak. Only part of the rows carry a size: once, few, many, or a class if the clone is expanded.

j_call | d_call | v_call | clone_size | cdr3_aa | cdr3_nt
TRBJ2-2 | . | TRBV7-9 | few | CASSVSGAGELFF | TGTGCCAGCAGCGTCTCAGGGGCCGGGGAGCTGTTTTTT
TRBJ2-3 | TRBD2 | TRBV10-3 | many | CASRVSGGKTDTQYF | TGTGCCTCGCGGGTTAGCGGGGGGAAGACAGATACGCAGTATTTT
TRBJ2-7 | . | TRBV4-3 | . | CASSQGYYNEQYF | TGCGCCAGCAGCCAAGGCTACTACAATGAGCAGTACTTC
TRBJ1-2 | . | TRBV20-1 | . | CSASSGFGYTF | TGCAGTGCTAGCTCGGGGTTTGGCTACACCTTC
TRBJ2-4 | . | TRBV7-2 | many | CASSPDTGGLLINIQYF | TGTGCCAGCAGCCCCGATACAGGAGGGTTATTAATAAACATTCAGTACTTC
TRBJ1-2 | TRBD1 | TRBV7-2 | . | CASSSPGRGVYGYTF | TGTGCCAGCAGCTCCCCAGGCAGGGGGGTCTATGGCTACACCTTC
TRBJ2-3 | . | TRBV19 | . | CASSMRRQTDTQYF | TGTGCCAGTAGTATGCGCCGACAGACAGATACGCAGTATTTT
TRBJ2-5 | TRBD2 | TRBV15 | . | CATSSPLADQETQYF | TGTGCCACCAGCAGCCCACTAGCGGACCAAGAGACCCAGTACTTC
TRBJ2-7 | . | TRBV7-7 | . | CASSPGLGVDVEQYF | TGTGCTAGCAGCCCGGGACTGGGGGTAGATGTCGAGCAGTACTTC
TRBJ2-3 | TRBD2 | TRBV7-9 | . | CASSLALAGGPTDTQYF | TGTGCCAGCAGCTTAGCGCTAGCGGGGGGCCCAACAGATACGCAGTATTTT
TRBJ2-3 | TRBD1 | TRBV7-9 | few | CASSSSLQGPSTDTQYF | TGTGCCAGCAGCTCCTCCCTACAGGGGCCCTCCACAGATACGCAGTATTTT
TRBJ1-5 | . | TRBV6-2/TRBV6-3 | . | CASNEQINQPQHF | TGTGCCAGCAATGAGCAGATCAATCAGCCCCAGCATTTT
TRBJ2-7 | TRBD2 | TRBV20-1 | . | CSALSSGRSYNEQYF | TGCAGTGCTCTTTCTAGCGGGAGGTCTTACAATGAGCAGTACTTC
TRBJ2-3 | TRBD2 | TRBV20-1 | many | CSALGTSPDTQYF | TGCAGTGCTCTCGGGACTAGCCCAGATACGCAGTATTTT
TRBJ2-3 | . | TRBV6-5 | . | CASSYGGTDTQYF | TGTGCCAGCAGTTACGGAGGCACAGATACGCAGTATTTT
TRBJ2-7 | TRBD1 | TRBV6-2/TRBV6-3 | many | CASSWGQPDSYEQYF | TGTGCCAGCAGTTGGGGACAGCCGGACTCCTACGAGCAGTACTTC
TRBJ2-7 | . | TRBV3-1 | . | CASSQEGLVYEQYF | TGTGCCAGCAGCCAAGAGGGCCTGGTGTACGAGCAGTACTTC
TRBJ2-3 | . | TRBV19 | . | CASSKPDTQYF | TGTGCCAGTAGTAAGCCAGATACGCAGTATTTT
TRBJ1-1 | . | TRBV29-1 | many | CSLGSGLGTEAFF | TGCAGCCTTGGAAGCGGGCTCGGCACTGAAGCTTTCTTT
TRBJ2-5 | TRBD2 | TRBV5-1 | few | CASSSRPSGGTQKQYF | TGCGCCAGCAGCTCGCGACCTAGCGGGGGGACCCAGAAGCAGTACTTC
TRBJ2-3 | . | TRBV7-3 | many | CASSRGQLDTQYF | TGTGCCAGCAGCCGTGGACAGCTAGATACGCAGTATTTT
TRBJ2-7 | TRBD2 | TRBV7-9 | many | CASSLPGGGEQYF | TGTGCCAGCAGCTTACCGGGGGGGGGCGAGCAGTACTTC
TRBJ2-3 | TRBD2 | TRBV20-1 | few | CSATDIAGGPTDTQYF | TGCAGTGCTACGGACATAGCGGGGGGCCCCACAGATACGCAGTATTTT
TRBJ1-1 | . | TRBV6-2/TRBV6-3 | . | CASRDGLAGVAEAFF | TGTGCCAGCCGGGATGGACTGGCGGGTGTGGCTGAAGCTTTCTTT
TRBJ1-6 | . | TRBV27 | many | CASSPLKYNSPLHF | TGTGCCAGCAGTCCCCTGAAATATAATTCACCCCTCCACTTT
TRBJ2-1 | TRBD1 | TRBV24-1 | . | CATSDAGGPRAEQFF | TGTGCCACCAGTGATGCAGGGGGACCCAGAGCTGAGCAGTTCTTC
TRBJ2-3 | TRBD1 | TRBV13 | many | CASSATGLSTDTQYF | TGTGCCAGCAGCGCGACAGGGCTTAGCACAGATACGCAGTATTTT
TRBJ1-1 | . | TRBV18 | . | CASSPQKGGYTEAFF | TGTGCCAGCTCACCACAAAAGGGGGGGTACACTGAAGCTTTCTTT